This T cell receptor (beta chain) was sequenced during a study of Ad26.COV2.S vaccination and SARS-CoV-2 variants. As for the study in general: The COV1001 Ad26.COV2.S trial arm included the donor. Dosing was one shot or two shots 56 days apart. Overall study findings and caveats: Possible underestimation of total T cell responses by the TCR breadth and depth analyses was noted.

Germline CDR1 and CDR2: SNHLY and FYNNEI. The CDR3 contains 13 residues. V gave up 2 bases and J gave up 5 bases, with 7 bases separating them. This sample's treatment: some 20 received Ad26.COV2.S at low or high dose, single or two shots; roughly 5 received placebo; per-sample allocation not given. Sampling occurred on day 63 after the first vaccine or placebo injection. For this clone: What it recognizes is unknown.

Data came from immunoSEQ multiplex PCR; TCRdb stores just in-frame clones and leaves some out. The sample contains a few hundred thousand clones, roughly 88% of which appear only once. V gene TRBV2 combines with J gene TRBJ1-5; D uncertain. This TCR derives from a person between 18 and 59 years old who received the Ad26.COV2.S COVID-19 vaccine or a placebo. The sample consisted of peripheral blood, taken in a trial of Ad26.COV2.S vaccine versus placebo. CDR3 sequence: CASSELRDQPQHF. CDR3 nucleotides: TGTGCCAGCAGTGAATTAAGGGATCAGCCCCAGCATTTT.